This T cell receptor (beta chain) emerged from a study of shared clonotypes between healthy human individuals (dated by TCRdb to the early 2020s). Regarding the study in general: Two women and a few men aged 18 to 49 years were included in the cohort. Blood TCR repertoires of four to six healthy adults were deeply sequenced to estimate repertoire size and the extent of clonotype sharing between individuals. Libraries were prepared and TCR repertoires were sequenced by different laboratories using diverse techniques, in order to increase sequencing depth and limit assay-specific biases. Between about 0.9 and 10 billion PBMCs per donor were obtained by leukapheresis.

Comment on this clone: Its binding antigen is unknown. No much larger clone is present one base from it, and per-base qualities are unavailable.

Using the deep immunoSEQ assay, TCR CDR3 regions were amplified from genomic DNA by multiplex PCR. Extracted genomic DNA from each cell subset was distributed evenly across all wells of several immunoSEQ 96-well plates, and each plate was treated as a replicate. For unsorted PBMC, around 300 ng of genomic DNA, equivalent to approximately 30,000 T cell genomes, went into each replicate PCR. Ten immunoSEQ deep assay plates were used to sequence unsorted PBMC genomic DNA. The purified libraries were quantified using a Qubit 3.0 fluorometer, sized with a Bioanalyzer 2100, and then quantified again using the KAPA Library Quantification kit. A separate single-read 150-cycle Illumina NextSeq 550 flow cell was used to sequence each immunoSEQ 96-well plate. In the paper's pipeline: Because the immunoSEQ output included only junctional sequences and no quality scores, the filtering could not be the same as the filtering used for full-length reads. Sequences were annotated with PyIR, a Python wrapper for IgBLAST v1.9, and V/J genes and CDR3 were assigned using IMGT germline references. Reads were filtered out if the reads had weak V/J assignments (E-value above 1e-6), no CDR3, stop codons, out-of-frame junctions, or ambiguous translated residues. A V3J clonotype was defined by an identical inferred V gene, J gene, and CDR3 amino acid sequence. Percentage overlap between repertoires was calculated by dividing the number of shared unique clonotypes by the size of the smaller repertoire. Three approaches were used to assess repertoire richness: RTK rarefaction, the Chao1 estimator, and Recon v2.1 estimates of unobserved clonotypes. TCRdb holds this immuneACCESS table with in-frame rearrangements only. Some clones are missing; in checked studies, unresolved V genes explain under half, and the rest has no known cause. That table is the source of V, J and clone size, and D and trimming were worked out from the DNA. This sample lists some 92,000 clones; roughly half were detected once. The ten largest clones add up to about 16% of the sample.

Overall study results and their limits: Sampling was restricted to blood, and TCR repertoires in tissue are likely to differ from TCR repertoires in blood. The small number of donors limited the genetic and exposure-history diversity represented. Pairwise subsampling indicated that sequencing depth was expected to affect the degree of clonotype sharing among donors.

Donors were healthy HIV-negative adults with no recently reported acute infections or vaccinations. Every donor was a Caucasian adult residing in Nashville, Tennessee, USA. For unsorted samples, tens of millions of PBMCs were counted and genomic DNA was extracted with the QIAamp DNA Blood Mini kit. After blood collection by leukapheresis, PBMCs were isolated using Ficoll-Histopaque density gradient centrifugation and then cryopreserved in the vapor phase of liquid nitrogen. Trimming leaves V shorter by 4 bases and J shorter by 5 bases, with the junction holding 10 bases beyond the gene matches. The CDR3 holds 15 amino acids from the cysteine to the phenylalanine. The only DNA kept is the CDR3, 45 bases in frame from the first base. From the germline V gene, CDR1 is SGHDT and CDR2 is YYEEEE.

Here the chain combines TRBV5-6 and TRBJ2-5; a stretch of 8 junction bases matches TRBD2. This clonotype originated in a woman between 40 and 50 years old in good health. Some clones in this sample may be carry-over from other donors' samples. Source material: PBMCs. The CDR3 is CASSTVAGTGETQYF. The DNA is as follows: TGTGCCAGCAGCACCGTAGCGGGAACGGGGGAGACCCAGTACTTC.